This T cell receptor (beta chain) was identified in a study of blood T cell repertoires in COVID-19. Participants were placed into cohorts based on the clinical history they reported. Some clones are missing from TCRdb's copy, which holds only in-frame ones; the method was immunoSEQ multiplex PCR. The table includes some 380,000 clones, roughly 88% detected once. The CDR3 extends over 14 amino acids. The sequence came from a woman in her forties with acute COVID-19. Sequencing was performed on PBMCs or T cells enriched from blood (not recorded which). This sequence joins TRBV7-5 and TRBJ1-2; the listed D gene, TRBD1, was not tested against the DNA. TRBV7-5 is listed as a pseudogene. The CDR3 loop reads CARSLRTGIYGYTF. The CDR3 DNA reads as TGTGCCAGAAGCTTACGGACAGGGATCTATGGCTACACCTTC.